This T cell receptor beta chain appears in the sequencing data of a study of blood T cell repertoires in COVID-19. Germline V gene lookup returns CDR1 KGHSH and CDR2 LQKENI. With 0 bases removed from V and 3 bases from J, the gap between germline ends came to 3 bases. The CDR3 totals 13 residues. Measured with immunoSEQ multiplex PCR; TCRdb has only the in-frame clones, and not every one. The repertoire holds roughly 120,000 clones, with 85% to 90% as singletons. Sequencing was carried out using peripheral blood. This TCR came from a woman between 50 and 59 years old with acute or convalescent COVID-19. The rearrangement uses TRBV18 and TRBJ1-3; D remains ambiguous. CDR3 DNA: TGTGCCAGCTCACCACCGAGTGGAAACACCATATATTTT. Residues: CASSPPSGNTIYF.